This TCR beta chain comes out of a study of T cells in Graves' hyperthyroidism and ophthalmopathy (dated by TCRdb to between 2017 and 2020). For the wider study: TCR V-J signatures able to tell the groups apart were searched for in a discovery cohort of around 95 patients, of whom about 40 had Graves' ophthalmopathy and some 60 had stable Graves' hyperthyroidism. Whether ophthalmopathy could be predicted prospectively was tested in an independent validation cohort made up of 18 to 20 hyperthyroidism patients plus 17 patients who later progressed to ophthalmopathy. The roughly 94 discovery patients were randomly divided into training and test sets at a 7:3 ratio. Thyroid tissue and blood T-cell repertoires from about six Graves' hyperthyroidism patients were also compared in the study. Following sampling, methimazole starting at 30 mg daily was given to hyperthyroidism patients, and high-dose intravenous methylprednisolone was given to ophthalmopathy patients. TCR Vbeta CDR3 sequencing of 140 or so peripheral blood samples (around 45 ophthalmopathy, roughly 74 hyperthyroidism and around 17 progressor patients) is reported in the paper. General findings and caveats noted by the study authors: Most expanded thyroid clonotypes (frequency above 0.001) were also found in blood, which suggests that blood repertoires may mirror thyroid immune responses. Ophthalmopathy was separated from stable hyperthyroidism by a 13 V-J signature model, with approximately 86% sensitivity and 81% to 82% specificity obtained in cross-validation and 80%/75% obtained in testing. No statistical method was used to set the sample size in advance, and investigators knew the group allocation. In validation, the model predicted progression to ophthalmopathy with roughly 70% sensitivity and approximately 72% specificity, a median of about 6.7 months before onset.

This clonotype showed up just a few times. Its recognized antigen is unknown. Per-base qualities were not stored, and no clone one base away is much larger. TCR beta CDR3 regions were amplified from RNA transcripts. For the first round of RT-PCR on the TCR CDR3, the HTBI primer set was used together with the Qiagen OneStep RT-PCR kit. A second multiplex PCR round built the libraries, followed by size selection and purification. Paired-end sequencing of the libraries was performed with 100 bp reads on an Illumina HiSeq2000. The published analysis was carried out like this. SOAPnuke was used to process the raw data, with reads discarded if the reads contained adapters or uncalled bases, had a mean Phred below 15, or lacked an exact constant-primer or identifier match. High-quality paired reads were merged using COPE v1.2.5, and each unique nucleotide sequence was defined as a clonotype. MiTCR v1.1 was used to align clonotypes to the IMGT TRBV, TRBD and TRBJ reference segments. Only V-J combinations with frequency above 0.0001, covering about 99% of repertoires, were analysed. A TCS score was defined as the ratio of F50 (clonal expansion) to E x V (chaos), with BLOSUM62-based TCRdist applied between CDR3 peptides within each V-J. Welch's t-statistics and random forest reduced around 550 V-J features to 10 to 15, which were used in a naive Bayes classifier (R e1071). The similarity between thyroid and blood repertoires was quantified using the Morisita-Horn index. TCRdb trimmed public reads at Q25 via fastp, called clones via MiXCR and kept in-frame beta chains. All rows with the same CDR3 protein become a single entry with the most common DNA and genes. The V and J calls reflect TCRdb's pipeline rather than the authors' work. In all, the sample holds 610,000 or so distinct CDR3 sequences, and more than 45% of those were seen once. The ten largest clones capture more than 7.5% of the sample.

Trimming accounts for 10 bases at V and 8 bases at J, while the number of junction bases matched to no gene is 7. From its cysteine to its phenylalanine, the CDR3 spans 13 amino acids. Of the read, only the CDR3 DNA is kept; its 39 bases are in frame from base 1. A patient counted as having stable Graves' hyperthyroidism if no progression to ophthalmopathy occurred over 18 months of follow-up. Hyperthyroidism patients were newly diagnosed, had a disease duration of under 2 months, and were aged 18 to 65 years. Exclusion was applied to patients with uncontrolled infections, other autoimmune diseases, pregnancy or lactation. Diagnoses were established on the basis of clinical symptoms, serum thyroxine and TRAb, thyroid ultrasound, and orbital computed tomography. Total RNA was extracted with Trizol reagent, and quality was checked on an Agilent 2100 Bioanalyzer.

The sequencing input was peripheral blood or thyroid tissue (not recorded which). This TCR derives from a woman aged 18-29 years with Graves' hyperthyroidism. Recombination connected TRBV12-3 or TRBV12-4 to TRBJ1-4, and 10 junction bases match TRBD1. The DNA reads TGTGCCATAGGGGACAGGGGCGAGGAAAAACTGTTTTTT. It encodes CAIGDRGEEKLFF.